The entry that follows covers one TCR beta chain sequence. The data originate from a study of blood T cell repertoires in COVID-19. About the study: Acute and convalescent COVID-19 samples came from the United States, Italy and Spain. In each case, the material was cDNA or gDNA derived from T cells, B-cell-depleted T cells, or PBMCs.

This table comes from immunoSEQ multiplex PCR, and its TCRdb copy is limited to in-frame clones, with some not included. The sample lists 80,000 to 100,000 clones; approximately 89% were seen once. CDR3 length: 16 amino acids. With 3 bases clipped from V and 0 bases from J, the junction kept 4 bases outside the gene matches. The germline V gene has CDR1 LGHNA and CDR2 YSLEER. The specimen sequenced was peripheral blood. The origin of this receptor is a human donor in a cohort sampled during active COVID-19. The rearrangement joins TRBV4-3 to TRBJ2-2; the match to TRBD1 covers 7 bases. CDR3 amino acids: CASSQRTGTNTGELFF. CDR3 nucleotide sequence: TGCGCCAGCAGCCAGCGGACAGGAACGAACACCGGGGAGCTGTTTTTT.